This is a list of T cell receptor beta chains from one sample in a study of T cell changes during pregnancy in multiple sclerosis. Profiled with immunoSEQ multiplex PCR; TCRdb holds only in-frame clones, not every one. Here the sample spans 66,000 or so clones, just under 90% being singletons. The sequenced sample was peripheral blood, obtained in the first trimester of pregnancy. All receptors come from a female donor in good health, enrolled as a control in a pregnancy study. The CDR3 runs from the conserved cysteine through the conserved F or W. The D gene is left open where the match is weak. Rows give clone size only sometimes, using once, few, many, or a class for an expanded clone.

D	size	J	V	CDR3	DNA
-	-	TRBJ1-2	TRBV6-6	CASRVDRDYGYTF	TGTGCCAGCAGGGTAGATCGGGACTATGGCTACACCTTC
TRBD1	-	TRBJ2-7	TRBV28	CASGNQMGQESSYEQYF	TGTGCCAGCGGAAACCAGATGGGACAGGAAAGTTCCTACGAGCAGTACTTC
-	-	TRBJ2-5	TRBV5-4	CASSGRDSQGETQYF	TGTGCCAGCAGCGGACGGGACTCCCAAGGAGAGACCCAGTACTTC
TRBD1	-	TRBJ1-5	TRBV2	CASSVQGASNQPQHF	TGTGCCAGCAGTGTCCAGGGGGCAAGCAATCAGCCCCAGCATTTT
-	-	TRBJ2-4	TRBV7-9	CASKRTGDRSKNIQYF	TGTGCCAGCAAACGGACGGGGGATCGCTCCAAAAACATTCAGTACTTC
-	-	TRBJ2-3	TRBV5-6	CASSLAGATDTQYF	TGTGCCAGCAGCTTGGCAGGGGCCACAGATACGCAGTATTTT
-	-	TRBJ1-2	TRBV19	CASSMGPVNYGYTF	TGTGCCAGTAGTATGGGGCCTGTAAACTATGGCTACACCTTC
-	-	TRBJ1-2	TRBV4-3	CASSHPSQDGYTF	TGCGCCAGCAGCCACCCTTCCCAGGATGGCTACACCTTC
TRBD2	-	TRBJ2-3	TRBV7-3	CASSLSPSGGYTDTQYF	TGTGCCAGCAGCTTAAGCCCTAGCGGGGGGTACACAGATACGCAGTATTTT
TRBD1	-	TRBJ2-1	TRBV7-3	CASSRDRASYNEQFF	TGTGCCAGCAGCCGCGACAGGGCCTCCTACAATGAGCAGTTCTTC
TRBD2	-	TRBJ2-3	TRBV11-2	CASSLGGGLSTDTQYF	TGTGCCAGCAGCTTAGGCGGGGGACTTAGCACAGATACGCAGTATTTT
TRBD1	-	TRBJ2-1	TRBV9	CASSMPDRPYEQFF	TGTGCCAGCAGCATGCCGGACAGGCCCTATGAGCAGTTCTTC
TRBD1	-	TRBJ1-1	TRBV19	CASSPGQGGTEAFF	TGTGCCAGTAGCCCGGGACAGGGGGGCACTGAAGCTTTCTTT
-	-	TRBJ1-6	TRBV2	CASDADRAPSPLHF	TGTGCCAGCGACGCCGACAGAGCCCCTTCACCCCTCCACTTT
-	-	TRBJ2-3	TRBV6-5	CASSTTRATQYF	TGTGCCAGCAGTACCACTAGAGCTACGCAGTATTTT
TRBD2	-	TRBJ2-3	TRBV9	CASSGSGGADTQYF	TGTGCCAGCAGCGGCAGCGGGGGGGCAGATACGCAGTATTTT
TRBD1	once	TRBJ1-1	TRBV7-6	CASSPRQGLNTEAFF	TGTGCCAGCAGCCCCCGACAGGGTTTGAACACTGAAGCTTTCTTT